Listed below are T cell receptor beta chains from one sample, sequenced in a study of identical twins. TCRdb called the 5' RACE reads again in MiXCR, with one record for every CDR3 protein. Here the sample spans some 500,000 distinct CDR3 sequences, 14% being singletons. The same data also went into a second study, on yellow fever vaccine responses in identical twins.

Material for sequencing was CD4+ T cells sorted from blood. These receptors came from a woman aged 18-29 years in good health. The CDR3 runs from the conserved cysteine through the conserved F or W. The D gene is left open where the match is weak. Rows give clone size only sometimes, using once, few, many, or a class for an expanded clone.

D: .
J: TRBJ1-3
size: many
V: TRBV12-3/TRBV12-4
CDR3: CASSFGGKSGNTIYF
DNA: TGTGCCAGCAGTTTTGGGGGGAAGTCTGGAAACACCATATATTTT

D: TRBD2
J: TRBJ2-3
size: .
V: TRBV5-1
CDR3: CASSVLAGGPGITDTQYF
DNA: TGCGCCAGCAGCGTTCTAGCGGGGGGCCCGGGAATCACAGATACGCAGTATTTT

D: TRBD2
J: TRBJ2-5
size: .
V: TRBV7-9
CDR3: CASSRSGGMEETQYF
DNA: TGTGCCAGCAGCCGATCGGGGGGAATGGAAGAGACCCAGTACTTC

D: .
J: TRBJ2-7
size: many
V: TRBV7-2
CDR3: CASSFDRSLIEQYF
DNA: TGTGCCAGCAGCTTCGACAGGAGTTTGATCGAGCAGTACTTC

D: .
J: TRBJ2-3
size: .
V: TRBV29-1
CDR3: CSVPGRGKTDTQYF
DNA: TGCAGCGTCCCCGGCAGGGGAAAGACAGATACGCAGTATTTT

D: TRBD2
J: TRBJ2-1
size: .
V: TRBV3-1
CDR3: CASRLGGGHNEQFF
DNA: TGTGCCAGCAGACTTGGGGGAGGGCACAATGAGCAGTTCTTC

D: .
J: TRBJ2-1
size: few
V: TRBV24-1
CDR3: CATSLGRYEQFF
DNA: TGTGCCACCAGTCTGGGAAGGTATGAGCAGTTCTTC

D: TRBD2
J: TRBJ2-1
size: once
V: TRBV15
CDR3: CATSRVAGVYNEQFF
DNA: TGTGCCACCAGCCGAGTAGCGGGGGTCTACAATGAGCAGTTCTTC

D: .
J: TRBJ2-2
size: few
V: TRBV7-7
CDR3: CASSFMATGELFF
DNA: TGTGCTAGCAGCTTCATGGCCACCGGGGAGCTGTTTTTT

D: .
J: TRBJ2-6
size: many
V: TRBV28
CDR3: CASSLNSGANVLTF
DNA: TGTGCCAGCAGTCTAAACTCTGGGGCCAACGTCCTGACTTTC

D: .
J: TRBJ2-3
size: few
V: TRBV7-9
CDR3: CASTHTVTQYF
DNA: TGTGCCAGCACGCATACCGTTACGCAGTATTTT

D: .
J: TRBJ2-1
size: .
V: TRBV5-1
CDR3: CASSLTPKTGEQFF
DNA: TGCGCCAGCAGCTTGACCCCTAAGACTGGGGAGCAGTTCTTC

D: TRBD1
J: TRBJ2-7
size: few
V: TRBV4-1
CDR3: CASSQIWTGSNEQYF
DNA: TGCGCCAGCAGCCAAATCTGGACAGGGAGCAACGAGCAGTACTTC

D: .
J: TRBJ1-1
size: few
V: TRBV11-1
CDR3: CASSNTGRGMNTEAFF
DNA: TGTGCCAGCAGCAATACGGGTCGCGGTATGAACACTGAAGCTTTCTTT

D: TRBD1
J: TRBJ2-5
size: few
V: TRBV20-1
CDR3: CSAYRGPETQYF
DNA: TGCAGTGCTTACAGGGGGCCAGAGACCCAGTACTTC

D: TRBD1
J: TRBJ2-3
size: few
V: TRBV24-1
CDR3: CATSGTGGVTDTQYF
DNA: TGTGCCACCAGTGGGACAGGGGGCGTCACAGATACGCAGTATTTT

D: .
J: TRBJ2-2
size: few
V: TRBV4-3
CDR3: CASSQVDRNTGELFF
DNA: TGCGCCAGCAGCCAGGTTGACAGGAACACCGGGGAGCTGTTTTTT

D: .
J: TRBJ2-2
size: few
V: TRBV20-1
CDR3: CSAGTLANTGELFF
DNA: TGCAGTGCGGGTACTCTTGCGAACACCGGGGAGCTGTTTTTT

D: .
J: TRBJ2-7
size: .
V: TRBV6-1
CDR3: CASSDGFSGEQYF
DNA: TGTGCCAGCAGTGACGGGTTTTCGGGCGAGCAGTACTTC